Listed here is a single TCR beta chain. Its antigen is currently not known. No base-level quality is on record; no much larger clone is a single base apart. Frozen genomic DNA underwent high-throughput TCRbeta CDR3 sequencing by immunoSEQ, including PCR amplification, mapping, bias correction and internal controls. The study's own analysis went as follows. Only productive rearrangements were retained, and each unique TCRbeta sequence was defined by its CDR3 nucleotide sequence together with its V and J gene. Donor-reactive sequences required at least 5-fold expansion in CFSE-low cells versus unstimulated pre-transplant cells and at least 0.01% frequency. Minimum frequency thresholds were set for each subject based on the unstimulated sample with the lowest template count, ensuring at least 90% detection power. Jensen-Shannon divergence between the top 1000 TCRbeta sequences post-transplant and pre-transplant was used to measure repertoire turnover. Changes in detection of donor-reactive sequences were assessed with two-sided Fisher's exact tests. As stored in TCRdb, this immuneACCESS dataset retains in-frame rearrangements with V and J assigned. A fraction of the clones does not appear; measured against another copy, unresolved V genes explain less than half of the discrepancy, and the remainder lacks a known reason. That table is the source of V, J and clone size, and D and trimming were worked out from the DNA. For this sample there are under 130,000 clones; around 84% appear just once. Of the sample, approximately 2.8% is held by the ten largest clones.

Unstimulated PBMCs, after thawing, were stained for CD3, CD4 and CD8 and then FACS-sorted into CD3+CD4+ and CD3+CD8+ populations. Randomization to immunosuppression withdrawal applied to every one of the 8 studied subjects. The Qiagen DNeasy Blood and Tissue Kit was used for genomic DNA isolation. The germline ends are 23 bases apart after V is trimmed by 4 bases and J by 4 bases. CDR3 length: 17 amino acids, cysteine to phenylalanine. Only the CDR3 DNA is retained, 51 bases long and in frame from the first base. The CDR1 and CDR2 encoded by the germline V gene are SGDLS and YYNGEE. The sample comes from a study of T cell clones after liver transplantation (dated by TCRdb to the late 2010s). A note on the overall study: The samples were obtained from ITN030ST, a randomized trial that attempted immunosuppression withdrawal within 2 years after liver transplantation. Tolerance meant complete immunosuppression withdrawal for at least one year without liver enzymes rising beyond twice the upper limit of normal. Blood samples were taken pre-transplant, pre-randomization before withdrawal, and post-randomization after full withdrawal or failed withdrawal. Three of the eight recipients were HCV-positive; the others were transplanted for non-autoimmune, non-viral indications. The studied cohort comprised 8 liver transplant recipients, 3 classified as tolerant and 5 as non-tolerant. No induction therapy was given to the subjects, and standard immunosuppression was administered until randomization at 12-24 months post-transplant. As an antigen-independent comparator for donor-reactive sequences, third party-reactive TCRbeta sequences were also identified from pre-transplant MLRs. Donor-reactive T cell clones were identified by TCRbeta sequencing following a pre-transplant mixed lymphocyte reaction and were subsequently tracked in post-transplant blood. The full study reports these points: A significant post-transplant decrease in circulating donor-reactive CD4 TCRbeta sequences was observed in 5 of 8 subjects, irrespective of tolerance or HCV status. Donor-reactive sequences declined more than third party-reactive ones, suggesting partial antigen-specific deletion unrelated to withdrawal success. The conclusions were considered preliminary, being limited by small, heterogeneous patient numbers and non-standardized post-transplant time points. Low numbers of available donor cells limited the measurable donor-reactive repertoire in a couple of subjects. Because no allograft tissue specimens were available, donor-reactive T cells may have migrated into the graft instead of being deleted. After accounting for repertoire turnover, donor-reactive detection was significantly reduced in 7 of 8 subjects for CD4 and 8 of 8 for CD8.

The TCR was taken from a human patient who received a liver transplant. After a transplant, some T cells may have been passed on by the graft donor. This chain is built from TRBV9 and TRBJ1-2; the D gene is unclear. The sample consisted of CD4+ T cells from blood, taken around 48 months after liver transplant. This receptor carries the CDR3 CASSQRRTDRTPYGYTF. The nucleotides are TGTGCCAGCAGCCAGCGTAGAACAGACCGGACTCCCTATGGCTACACCTTC.